This record looks at one T cell receptor beta chain sequence and its context. The antigen is not known. This record belongs to a study of immune evolution from preneoplasia to lung adenocarcinoma. Study overall: HLA loss of heterozygosity: about 7% AIS, about 15% MIA, around 35% ADC, none AAH. Whole-study results and caveats: Top clone frequencies peaked in normal lung, apparently declining through invasive adenocarcinoma. Clonality was highest in normal lung, lower in later-stage lesions apparently.

The CDR3 is made up of 14 amino acids. Trimming took off 2 bases at V and 4 bases at J, with 11 bases between the two ends. Germline V gene lookup returns CDR1 MNHEY and CDR2 SMNVEV (reference sequence). Each case's diagnosis was confirmed by two pathologists on H&E. Clones were sequenced by immunoSEQ multiplex PCR, and TCRdb holds only the in-frame ones, with some missing. The sample yields about 13,000 clones, roughly 80% seen once. The material sequenced was FFPE minimally invasive lung adenocarcinoma tissue. The chain carries TRBV27 and TRBJ1-2; D gene unclear. This TCR was sampled from a person between 65 and 80 years old with lung adenocarcinoma. The CDR3 DNA is TGTGCCAGCAGTTTAAATCGGGCCTCCTATGGCTACACCTTC. Protein: CASSLNRASYGYTF.